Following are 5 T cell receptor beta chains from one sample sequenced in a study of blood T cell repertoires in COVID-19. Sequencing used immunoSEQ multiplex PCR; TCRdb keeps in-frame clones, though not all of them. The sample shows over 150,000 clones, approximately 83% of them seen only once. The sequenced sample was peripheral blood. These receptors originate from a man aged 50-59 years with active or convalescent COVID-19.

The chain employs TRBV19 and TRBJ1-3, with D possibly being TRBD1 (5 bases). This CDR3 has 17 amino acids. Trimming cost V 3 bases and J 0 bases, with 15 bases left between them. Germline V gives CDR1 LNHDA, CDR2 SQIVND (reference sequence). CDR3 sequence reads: CASSIRVLGNSGNTIYF. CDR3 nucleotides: TGTGCCAGTAGTATCAGGGTGTTGGGCAACTCTGGAAACACCATATATTTT.

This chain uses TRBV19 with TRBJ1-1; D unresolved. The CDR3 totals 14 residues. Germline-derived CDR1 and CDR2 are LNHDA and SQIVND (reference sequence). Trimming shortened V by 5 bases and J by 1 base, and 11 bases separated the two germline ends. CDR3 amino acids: CASSRVDANTEAFF. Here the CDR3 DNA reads TGTGCCAGTAGTCGGGTGGATGCGAACACTGAAGCTTTCTTT.

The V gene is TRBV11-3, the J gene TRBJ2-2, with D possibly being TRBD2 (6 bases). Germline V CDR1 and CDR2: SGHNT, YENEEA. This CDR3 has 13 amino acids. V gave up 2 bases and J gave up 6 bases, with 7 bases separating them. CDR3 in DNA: TGTGCCAGCAGCTTATGGGAGGCCGGGGAGCTGTTTTTT. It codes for CASSLWEAGELFF. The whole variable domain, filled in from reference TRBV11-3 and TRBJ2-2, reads EAGVVQSPRYKIIEKKQPVAFWCNPISGHNTLYWYLQNLGQGPELLIRYENEEAVDDSQLPKDRFSAERLKGVDSTLKIQPAELGDSAVYLCASSLWEAGELFFGEGSRLTVL.

CDR3 sequence reads: CASSNGQFSAEQYF. For the CDR3, the DNA is TGCGCCAGCAGCAACGGACAGTTTTCTGCCGAGCAGTACTTC. This chain joins TRBV5-1 and TRBJ2-7, with D maybe TRBD1 (6 bases). Trimming removed 4 bases from V and 6 bases from J, with 17 bases in between. The germline CDR1 and CDR2 sequences are SGHRS and YFSETQ. This CDR3 spans 14 amino acids.

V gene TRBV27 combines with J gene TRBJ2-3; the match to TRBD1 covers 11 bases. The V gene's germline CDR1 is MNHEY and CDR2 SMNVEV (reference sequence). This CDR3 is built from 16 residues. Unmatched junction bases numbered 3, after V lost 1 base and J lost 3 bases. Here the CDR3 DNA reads TGTGCCAGCAGTTTATGGGGACAGGGGGATACAGATACGCAGTATTTT. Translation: CASSLWGQGDTDTQYF.